What follows are 27 T cell receptor beta chains derived from one specimen sequenced in a study of T cell responses to AZD1222 COVID-19 vaccine. Some clones are missing from TCRdb's copy, which holds only in-frame ones; the method was immunoSEQ multiplex PCR. The sample holds 130,000 or so clones, 70% to 90% seen once. The specimen comprised peripheral blood, sampled on day 0 of AZD1222 vaccination. All receptors derive from an adult in good health.

The gene calls are TRBV4-2 and TRBJ1-4; D remains unclear. CDR1 is LGHNA and CDR2 is YNFKEQ in the germline V gene. The V and J ends lost 1 base and 5 bases respectively, with 11 bases between them. The length of the CDR3 is 15 residues. This chain's CDR3 is CASSQGDSSNEKLFF. DNA of the CDR3: TGTGCCAGCAGCCAAGGAGACTCATCCAATGAAAAACTGTTTTTT.

The rearrangement uses TRBV6-5 and TRBJ2-7; TRBD1 matches 10 bases. Germline assignment: CDR1 MNHEY and CDR2 SVGAGI. This CDR3 region has 15 residues. J lost 3 bases, V lost 2 bases, and 4 bases had no gene match. CDR3: CASSYQGQGIYEQYF. CDR3 nucleotide sequence: TGTGCCAGCAGTTACCAGGGACAGGGGATCTACGAGCAGTACTTC.

This clone came up a few times. The V and J genes are TRBV21-1 and TRBJ2-5. TRBV21-1 is a listed pseudogene. The CDR3 has 14 amino acids. The CDR3 region is CASSKEPDQETQYF. DNA of the CDR3: TGTGCCAGCAGCAAAGAGCCAGATCAGGAGACCCAGTACTTC.

The chain links TRBV19 to TRBJ1-2; the match to TRBD1 covers 9 bases. This CDR3 has 14 amino acids. Germline-derived CDR1 and CDR2 are LNHDA and SQIVND (reference sequence). V lost 5 bases, J lost 8 bases, and 9 bases stayed unmatched. The CDR3 DNA follows: TGTGCCAGTAGTTCTAAAAGGACAGGGGACGGCTACACCTTC. This translates into CASSSKRTGDGYTF.

This clone was detected only once. The chain has TRBV2 and TRBJ2-7; 7 bases map to TRBD1. Germline CDR1 and CDR2: SNHLY and FYNNEI. The trim removed 6 bases at V and 0 bases at J, leaving 8 bases unmatched. The CDR3 sequence is 15 residues long. CDR3 residues: CASRARGGHSYEQYF. In DNA, the CDR3 is TGTGCCAGCAGAGCCCGAGGGGGCCACTCCTACGAGCAGTACTTC.

This chain connects TRBV28 to TRBJ2-1; the match to TRBD2 covers 8 bases. The CDR3 length is 15 residues. Per germline, CDR1 MDHEN and CDR2 SYDVKM. With V trimmed by 7 bases and J by 2 bases, 7 bases remained unmatched. The CDR3 region is CASNSGGTTYNEQFF. The CDR3 DNA follows: TGTGCCAGCAACAGCGGGGGTACGACCTACAATGAGCAGTTCTTC. Looking up the rest from reference TRBV28 and TRBJ2-1 gives the full variable domain: DVKVTQSSRYLVKRTGEKVFLECVQDMDHENMFWYRQDPGLGLRLIYFSYDVKMKEKGDIPEGYSVSREKKERFSLILESASTNQTSMYLCASNSGGTTYNEQFFGPGTRLTVL.

CDR3 bases: TGTGCCAGCAGTGCGTACAGGGGGCTTAACTATGGCTACACCTTC. Amino acid sequence: CASSAYRGLNYGYTF. The chain uses TRBV6-2 or TRBV6-3 and TRBJ1-2; 9 bases agree with TRBD1. The CDR3 length is 15 residues. The germline V gene has CDR1 MNHEY and CDR2 SVGEGT. Trimming cost V 5 bases and J 1 base; bases outside gene matches: 5.

This clone was counted between two and nine times. The V gene is TRBV19, the J gene TRBJ2-7, with 11 bases that match TRBD1. The CDR3 has 14 amino acids. CDR1 and CDR2 from the germline V gene are LNHDA and SQIVND (reference sequence). Unmatched junction bases numbered 7, after V lost 6 bases and J lost 6 bases. CDR3 DNA sequence: TGTGCCAGTAGAGCCGGGACAGGGGGTGGCGAGCAGTACTTC. Protein sequence: CASRAGTGGGEQYF.

The chain joins TRBV9 to TRBJ2-1; D is perhaps TRBD1 or TRBD2 (5 bases each). V was cut by 5 bases and J by 4 bases, with 16 bases left in between. The CDR3 is 15 residues long. Per germline, CDR1 SGDLS and CDR2 YYNGEE. DNA of the CDR3: TGTGCCAGCAGTGAGGGGAGCAGAAGGTACAATGAGCAGTTCTTC. Encoded protein: CASSEGSRRYNEQFF.

The V gene is TRBV27, the J gene TRBJ2-6, with D uncertain. The V end lost 8 bases, the J end lost 0 bases, and 8 bases lay between the germline ends. The CDR3 extends over 14 amino acids. Germline-derived CDR1 and CDR2 are MNHEY and SMNVEV (reference sequence). CDR3 sequence: CASGYSSGANVLTF. DNA for the CDR3: TGTGCCAGCGGTTACAGCTCTGGGGCCAACGTCCTGACTTTC.

The sample holds one count of this clone. The V and J genes are TRBV6-5 and TRBJ1-2; a possible D gene is TRBD1 (6 bases). The V end was cut by 4 bases, the J end by 8 bases, with 17 bases between. CDR3 length: 14 residues. Germline V lookup: CDR1 MNHEY, CDR2 SVGAGI. CDR3 amino acids: CASSWGRGKPGYTF. The CDR3 nucleotides read TGTGCCAGCAGTTGGGGCAGGGGAAAACCAGGCTACACCTTC.

Written as DNA, the CDR3 is TGCGCCAGCAGCCAAGCGGATGGGGGTTACGAGCAGTACTTC. Protein product: CASSQADGGYEQYF. The V call is TRBV4-3, the J call TRBJ2-7; D assignment may be TRBD1 or TRBD2 (5 bases each). The V gene's germline CDR1 is LGHNA and CDR2 YSLEER. The CDR3 totals 14 residues. Deletions cut 1 base from V and 4 bases from J, with 11 bases between.

The J gene is TRBJ1-1, the V gene TRBV7-9; D is uncertain. Germline loops: CDR1 SEHNR, CDR2 FQNEAQ (reference sequence). The V end was cut by 5 bases, the J end by 11 bases, with 18 bases between. The length of the CDR3 is 13 residues. In DNA, the CDR3 is TGTGCCAGCAGCCAGACACGGGGAGAATGGGCTTTCTTT. This sequence encodes CASSQTRGEWAFF.

This clone was seen just once. The J gene is TRBJ2-7, the V gene TRBV27; D possibly corresponds to TRBD1 (5 bases). The germline CDR1 and CDR2 sequences are MNHEY and SMNVEV (reference sequence). This CDR3 spans 15 amino acids. V lost 9 bases and J lost 2, with 20 bases in between. The CDR3 DNA follows: TGTGCCAGTACCCCGTGGCAGGGCGCTCCCTACGAGCAGTACTTC. Its protein product is CASTPWQGAPYEQYF.

The rearrangement links TRBV10-3 to TRBJ1-1; TRBD1 matches 10 bases. This CDR3 is 14 amino acids long. V shed 5 bases and J 6 bases; nucleotides not matched to a gene: 6. CDR1 and CDR2 (germline): ENHRY, SYGVKD. Written as DNA, the CDR3 is TGTGCCATCAGTACGGGACAGGGGCTCGCTGAAGCTTTCTTT. Its translation is CAISTGQGLAEAFF.

The chain has TRBV24-1 and TRBJ2-5; 10 bases line up with TRBD2. This CDR3 contains 16 residues. V lost 4 bases and J lost 5; bases outside the gene matches: 9. Germline V gene data show CDR1 as KGHDR and CDR2 as SFDVKD. CDR3 in DNA: TGTGCCACCAGTGACCGCGTGACTAGCGGGCCGGAGACCCAGTACTTC. Its protein product is CATSDRVTSGPETQYF.

In this sample, this clone turned up once. This chain joins TRBV28 and TRBJ2-1, with 10 bases fitting TRBD2. The CDR3 is 15 residues long. CDR1 is MDHEN, CDR2 SYDVKM, per germline. J was trimmed by 9 bases and V by 4 bases; bases with no gene match: 9. The CDR3 coding sequence is TGTGCCAGCAGTTGGAGCGGGGGGGCCTTAGGTGAGCAGTTCTTC. This codes for CASSWSGGALGEQFF.

The chain is built from TRBV2 and TRBJ1-6, with D perhaps matching TRBD1 (5 bases). Trimming left V 6 bases short and J 6 bases short, with 9 bases between. The V gene's germline CDR1 is SNHLY and CDR2 FYNNEI. The CDR3 consists of 13 residues. CDR3 nucleotides: TGTGCCAGCAGGCAAGGGGCTAATTCACCCCTCCACTTT. This sequence encodes CASRQGANSPLHF.

The chain combines TRBV3-1 (or the pseudogene TRBV3-2) with TRBJ2-7; 9 nucleotides align to TRBD2. Looked up from germline, CDR1 is LGHDT and CDR2 is YNNKEL (reference sequence). The ends lost 0 bases at V and 4 bases at J; junction bases unmatched: 7. This CDR3 contains 16 residues. CDR3 amino acids: CASSQDLERGAYEQYF. In nucleotides, the CDR3 is TGTGCCAGCAGCCAAGATCTTGAGCGGGGGGCTTACGAGCAGTACTTC.

The chain's CDR3 is CASSPGGQFNEQFF. The DNA of the CDR3 is TGTGCCAGCAGTCCGGGGGGACAGTTCAATGAGCAGTTCTTC. The chain is built from TRBV28 and TRBJ2-1; D possibly matches TRBD1 or TRBD2 (7 bases each). The CDR3 loop spans 14 amino acids. In germline, CDR1 is MDHEN, CDR2 SYDVKM. With 5 bases removed from V and 6 bases from J, the gap between germline ends came to 14 bases.

The rearrangement joins TRBV6-1 to TRBJ1-4, with D hard to call. V lost 3 bases, J lost 0 bases, and 8 bases lay in between. This CDR3 is 15 amino acids long. From germline, CDR1 is MNHNS and CDR2 SASEGT. CDR3 sequence reads: CASSERETTNEKLFF. The DNA for the CDR3 is TGTGCCAGCAGTGAGAGGGAGACAACTAATGAAAAACTGTTTTTT.

V is TRBV7-9 and J is TRBJ1-5; the D gene is possibly TRBD1 (5 bases). Per germline, CDR1 SEHNR and CDR2 FQNEAQ (reference sequence). V dropped 5 bases and J dropped 5 bases, with 10 bases sitting between them. The CDR3 contains 13 residues. CDR3 in amino acids: CASSGTDYQPQHF. CDR3 in DNA: TGTGCCAGCAGCGGGACGGATTATCAGCCCCAGCATTTT.

V and J are TRBV19 and TRBJ1-4; no definite D call. Trimming stripped 5 bases from V and 6 bases from J, with 13 bases between. Germline values: CDR1 LNHDA, CDR2 SQIVND (reference sequence). CDR3 length: 14 amino acids. The CDR3 DNA reads as TGTGCCAGTAGTGCACGGGGAATGGATGAAAAACTGTTTTTT. Its protein product is CASSARGMDEKLFF.

The V and J genes are TRBV27 and TRBJ2-1; D not resolved. This CDR3 spans 17 amino acids. Per germline, CDR1 MNHEY and CDR2 SMNVEV (reference sequence). Trimming pared 6 bases from V and 0 bases from J, leaving 18 bases between. The CDR3 DNA is TGTGCCAGCAGAATAGCAACCCACTTTAGCTCCTACAATGAGCAGTTCTTC. As protein: CASRIATHFSSYNEQFF.

This chain uses TRBV27 with TRBJ2-7; TRBD1 is a possible D gene (6 bases). CDR1 and CDR2 from the germline V gene are MNHEY and SMNVEV (reference sequence). V lost 3 bases, J lost 0 bases, and 12 bases lay in between. The CDR3 runs 15 residues. Here the CDR3 reads CASSLGARSSYEQYF. The CDR3, as DNA: TGTGCCAGCAGTTTGGGGGCCAGGAGCTCCTACGAGCAGTACTTC.

The V gene is TRBV10-3, the J gene TRBJ2-7; D could derive from TRBD1 or TRBD2 (5 bases each). The CDR3 has 14 residues. V lost 4 bases to trimming and J lost 3 bases, with 13 bases between them. In germline, CDR1 is ENHRY, CDR2 SYGVKD. The CDR3 here is CAISAPGDGYEQYF. CDR3 nucleotides: TGTGCCATCAGTGCTCCTGGGGACGGCTACGAGCAGTACTTC.

The J gene is TRBJ2-2, the V gene TRBV4-3; 7 bases fit TRBD1. The CDR3 runs to 16 residues. Trimming removed 4 bases from V and 5 bases from J; junction bases left unmatched: 10. The germline V gene has CDR1 LGHNA and CDR2 YSLEER. The CDR3, as DNA: TGCGCCAGCAGCCCTATGACAGGGTTTAGGACCGGGGAGCTGTTTTTT. Its translation is CASSPMTGFRTGELFF.